The sequence of this TCR beta chain was determined in a study of response to subunit inactivated influenza vaccine. The study's findings and limits: The authors put forward the suggestion that each seasonal influenza vaccination may bring in only a limited number of new T cells.

One entry per CDR3 protein results from TCRdb running MiXCR on the RT-PCR reads. The table records under 850,000 distinct CDR3 sequences, approximately 18% of them present only once. On this clonotype: The antigen remains unidentified.

Per the germline V gene, CDR1 is SGHTA and CDR2 is FQGNSA. Trimming took off 5 bases at V and 5 bases at J, with 6 bases between the two ends. CDR3 size: 12 residues. The source is a man in his fifties or sixties who received an inactivated influenza vaccine. The chain is built from TRBV7-2 and TRBJ2-2; D is undetermined. The source material was PBMCs from blood, sampled 5 days after vaccination. As DNA, the CDR3 is TGTGCCAGCAGCGTATTTACCGGGGAGCTGTTTTTT. It codes for CASSVFTGELFF.